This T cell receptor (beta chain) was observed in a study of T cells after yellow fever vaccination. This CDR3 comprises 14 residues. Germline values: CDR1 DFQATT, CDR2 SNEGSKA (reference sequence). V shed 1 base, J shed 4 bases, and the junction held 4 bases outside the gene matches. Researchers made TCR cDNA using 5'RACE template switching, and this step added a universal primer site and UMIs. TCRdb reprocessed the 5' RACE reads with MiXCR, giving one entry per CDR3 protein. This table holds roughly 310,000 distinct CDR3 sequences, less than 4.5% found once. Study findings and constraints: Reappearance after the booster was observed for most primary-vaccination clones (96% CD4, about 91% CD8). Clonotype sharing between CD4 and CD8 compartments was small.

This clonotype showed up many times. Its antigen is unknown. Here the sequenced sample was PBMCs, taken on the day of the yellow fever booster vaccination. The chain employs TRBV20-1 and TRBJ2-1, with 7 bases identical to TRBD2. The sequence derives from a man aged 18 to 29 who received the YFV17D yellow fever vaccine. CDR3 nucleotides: TGCAGTGCTAGAGTGGGCGGGGGATACAATGAGCAGTTCTTC. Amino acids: CSARVGGGYNEQFF.